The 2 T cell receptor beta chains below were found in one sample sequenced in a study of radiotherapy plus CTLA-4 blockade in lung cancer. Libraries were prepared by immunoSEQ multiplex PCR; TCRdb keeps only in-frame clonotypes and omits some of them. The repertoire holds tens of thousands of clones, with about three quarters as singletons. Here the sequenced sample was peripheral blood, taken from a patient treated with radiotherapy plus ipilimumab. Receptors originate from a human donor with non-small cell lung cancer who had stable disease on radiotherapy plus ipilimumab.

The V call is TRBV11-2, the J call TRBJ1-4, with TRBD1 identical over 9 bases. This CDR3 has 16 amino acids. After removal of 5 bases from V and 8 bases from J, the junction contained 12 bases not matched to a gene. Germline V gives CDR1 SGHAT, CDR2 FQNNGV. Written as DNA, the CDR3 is TGTGCCAGCAGCCGCGGGACAGGGTCCGGCATGGAAAAACTGTTTTTT. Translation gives CASSRGTGSGMEKLFF.

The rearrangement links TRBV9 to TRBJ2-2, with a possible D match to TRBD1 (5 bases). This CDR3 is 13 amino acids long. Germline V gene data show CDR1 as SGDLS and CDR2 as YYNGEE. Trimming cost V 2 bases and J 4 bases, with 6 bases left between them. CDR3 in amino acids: CASSVRGTGELFF. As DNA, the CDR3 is TGTGCCAGCAGCGTTAGGGGCACCGGGGAGCTGTTTTTT. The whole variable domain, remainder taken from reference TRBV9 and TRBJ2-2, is DSGVTQTPKHLITATGQRVTLRCSPRSGDLSVYWYQQSLDQGLQFLIQYYNGEERAKGNILERFSAQQFPDLHSELNLSSLELGDSALYFCASSVRGTGELFFGEGSRLTVL.